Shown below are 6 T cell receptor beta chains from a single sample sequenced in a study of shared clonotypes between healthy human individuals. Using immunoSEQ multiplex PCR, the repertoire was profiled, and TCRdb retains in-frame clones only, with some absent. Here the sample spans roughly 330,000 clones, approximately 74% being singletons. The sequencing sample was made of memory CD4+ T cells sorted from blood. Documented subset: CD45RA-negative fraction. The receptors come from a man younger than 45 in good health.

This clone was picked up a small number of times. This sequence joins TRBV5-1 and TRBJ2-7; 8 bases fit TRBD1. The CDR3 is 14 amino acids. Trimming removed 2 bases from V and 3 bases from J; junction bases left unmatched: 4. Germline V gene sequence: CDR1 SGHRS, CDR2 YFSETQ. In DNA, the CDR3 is TGCGCCAGCAGCTTAGGACAGGGAAACTACGAGCAGTACTTC. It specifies CASSLGQGNYEQYF.

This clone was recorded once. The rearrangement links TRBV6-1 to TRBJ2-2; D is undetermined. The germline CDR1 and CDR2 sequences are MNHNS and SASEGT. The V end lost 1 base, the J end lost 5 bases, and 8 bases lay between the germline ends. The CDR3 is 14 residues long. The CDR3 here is CASSEVGGTGELFF. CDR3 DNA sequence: TGTGCCAGCAGTGAAGTAGGTGGAACCGGGGAGCTGTTTTTT.

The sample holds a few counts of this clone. In nucleotides, the CDR3 is TGTGCCAGCAGCCCTAAGCGGGAGGGGCTCAGGTACTTC. Translated, it gives CASSPKREGLRYF. V and J are TRBV4-2 and TRBJ2-7; 10 bases are shared with TRBD2. Germline loops: CDR1 LGHNA, CDR2 YNFKEQ. The CDR3 runs 13 residues. V was pared by 4 bases and J by 12 bases, with 9 bases of the junction left unmatched.

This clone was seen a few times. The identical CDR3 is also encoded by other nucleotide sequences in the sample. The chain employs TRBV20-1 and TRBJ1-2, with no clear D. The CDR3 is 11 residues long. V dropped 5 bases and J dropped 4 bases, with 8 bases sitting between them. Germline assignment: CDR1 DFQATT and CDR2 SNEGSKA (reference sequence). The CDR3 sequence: CSARTGYGYTF. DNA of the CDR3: TGCAGTGCTCGAACGGGCTATGGCTACACCTTC.

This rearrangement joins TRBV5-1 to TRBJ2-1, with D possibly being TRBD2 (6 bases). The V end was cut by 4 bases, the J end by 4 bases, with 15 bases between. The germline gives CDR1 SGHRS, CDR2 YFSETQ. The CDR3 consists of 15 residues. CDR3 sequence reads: CASSMTSSGYNEQFF. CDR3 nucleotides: TGCGCCAGCAGCATGACTAGTTCGGGATACAATGAGCAGTTCTTC.

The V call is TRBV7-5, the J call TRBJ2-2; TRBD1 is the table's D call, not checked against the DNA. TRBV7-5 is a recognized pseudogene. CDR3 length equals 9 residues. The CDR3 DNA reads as TGTGCCAGACACGGGGAGCTGTTTTTT. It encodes CARHGELFF.